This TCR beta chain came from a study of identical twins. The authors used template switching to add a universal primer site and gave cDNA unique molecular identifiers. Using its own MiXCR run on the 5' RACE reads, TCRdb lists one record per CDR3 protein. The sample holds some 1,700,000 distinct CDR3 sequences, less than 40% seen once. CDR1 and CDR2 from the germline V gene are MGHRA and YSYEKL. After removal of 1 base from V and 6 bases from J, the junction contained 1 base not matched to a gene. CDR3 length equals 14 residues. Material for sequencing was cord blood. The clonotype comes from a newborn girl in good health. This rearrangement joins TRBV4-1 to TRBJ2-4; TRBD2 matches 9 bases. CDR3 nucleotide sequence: TGCGCCAGCAGCCAAGGCGGGGGGGCAAACATTCAGTACTTC. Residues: CASSQGGGANIQYF.